The clone carrying this T cell receptor (beta chain) was counted ten times or more. The data stem from a study of CD8+CD57+ T cells in acquired aplastic anemia. The use of genomic DNA as template underpinned the TCR beta VDJ and CDR3 profiling. MiXCR, applied by TCRdb to the reads, yields one record per CDR3 protein. The table lists about 210,000 distinct CDR3 sequences, about a third of them singletons, with approximately 1.2% in the top ten. The V gene's germline CDR1 is DFQATT and CDR2 SNEGSKA (reference sequence). The CDR3 extends over 14 amino acids. Sequencing was done on a sample of sorted CD4+, CD8+, or CD8+CD57+ T cells (not recorded which) from PBMCs. The TCR sequence derives from a human donor in good health, serving as a control. This chain uses TRBV20-1 with TRBJ1-1, with 7 bases aligning to TRBD1. The CDR3 sequence is CRRQRQGENTEAFF. CDR3 nucleotide sequence: TGCAGAAGACAAAGACAGGGTGAAAACACTGAAGCTTTCTTT.